Given below is one T cell receptor beta chain in context. Germline assignment: CDR1 SGHAT and CDR2 FQDESV (reference sequence). V was clipped by 5 bases and J by 6 bases, with 20 bases between them. The CDR3 consists of 15 residues. These data come from a study of cytomegalovirus exposure and HLA in healthy donors. Measured with immunoSEQ multiplex PCR; TCRdb has only the in-frame clones, and not every one. Seen here are approximately 65,000 clones, 94% observed once, and the top ten hold 1%. The rearrangement uses TRBV11-1 and TRBJ2-7, with a tentative D call TRBD2 (6 bases). This receptor was taken from a woman aged 18-30 years in good health and CMV-seronegative. Input material: PBMCs. The DNA for the CDR3 is TGTGCCAGCAGCCCCCTAGCATGGGAGGTCCGCGAGCAGTACTTC. Translated, it gives CASSPLAWEVREQYF. Complete variable domain (other parts from reference TRBV11-1 and TRBJ2-7): EAEVAQSPRYKITEKSQAVAFWCDPISGHATLYWYRQILGQGPELLVQFQDESVVDDSQLPKDRFSAERLKGVDSTLKIQPAELGDSAMYLCASSPLAWEVREQYFGPGTRLTVT.